This T cell receptor beta chain is drawn from a study of a mutant IDH1 vaccine in newly diagnosed glioma. The table came from immunoSEQ multiplex PCR; TCRdb's copy has only in-frame clones and leaves some out. The top ten clones hold 8.9% of a sample with about 33,000 clones, roughly 70% of them seen once. In the case of this clone: Its antigen is unknown.

V lost 5 bases and J lost 0, with 11 bases in between. The CDR3 runs to 15 residues. The germline V gene has CDR1 SGHTA and CDR2 FQGNSA. Time point in this sample: week 47, end of study. One vaccine dose held 300 ug of mutant IDH1 20-mer peptide and came with topical imiquimod. The sequence was collected from a man aged 35 to 55 with glioma. The sequences come from PBMCs, collected from a glioma patient whose treatment included an IDH1 peptide vaccine. The chain employs TRBV7-2 and TRBJ1-3, with D maybe TRBD1 (6 bases). The CDR3 sequence is CASSAPGHSGNTIYF. CDR3 nucleotides: TGTGCCAGCAGCGCGCCGGGACACTCTGGAAACACCATATATTTT.